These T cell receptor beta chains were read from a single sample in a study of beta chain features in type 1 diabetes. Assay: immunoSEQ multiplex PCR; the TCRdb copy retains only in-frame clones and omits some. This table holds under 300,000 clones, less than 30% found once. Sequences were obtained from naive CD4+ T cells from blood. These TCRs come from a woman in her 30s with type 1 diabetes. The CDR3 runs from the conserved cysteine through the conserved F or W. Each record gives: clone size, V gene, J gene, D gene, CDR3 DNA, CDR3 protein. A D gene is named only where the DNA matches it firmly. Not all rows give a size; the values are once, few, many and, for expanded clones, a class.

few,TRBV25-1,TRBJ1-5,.,TGTGCCAGCAGTGGGACAATCAGCAATCAGCCCCAGCATTTT,CASSGTISNQPQHF
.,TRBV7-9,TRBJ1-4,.,TGTGCCAGCAGCTTAGATGGCCCTTATGAAAAACTGTTTTTT,CASSLDGPYEKLFF
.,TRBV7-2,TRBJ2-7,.,TGTGCCAGCAGCCCCTCTACAGGGATCTACGAGCAGTACTTC,CASSPSTGIYEQYF
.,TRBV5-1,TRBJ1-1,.,TGCGCCAGCAGCTTGGACAGGACGAACACTGAAGCTTTCTTT,CASSLDRTNTEAFF
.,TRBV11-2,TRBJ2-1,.,TGTGCCAGCAGCCTACTTGTCAATGAGCAGTTCTTC,CASSLLVNEQFF
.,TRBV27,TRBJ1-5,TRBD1,TGTGCCAGCAGTGGGACAGGAGGGGGTCAGCCCCAGCATTTT,CASSGTGGGQPQHF
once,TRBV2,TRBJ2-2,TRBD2,TGTGCCAGCAGTCCGACTAGCGGGACGATCACCGGGGAGCTGTTTTTT,CASSPTSGTITGELFF
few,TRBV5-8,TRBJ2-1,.,TGTGCCAGCAGCTTGTCGGACACCTCTTGGGCTTACAATGAGCAGTTCTTC,CASSLSDTSWAYNEQFF
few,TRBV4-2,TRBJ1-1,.,TGTGCCAGCAGCCAAACCGACAGCCCAAACACTGAAGCTTTCTTT,CASSQTDSPNTEAFF
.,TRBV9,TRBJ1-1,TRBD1,TGTGCCAGCAGCGTAGTAGGAACAGGGGACACCCACACTGAAGCTTTCTTT,CASSVVGTGDTHTEAFF
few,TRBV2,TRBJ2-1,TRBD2,TGTGCCAGCAGAGCCTCACTAGCGGCCACCTACAATGAGCAGTTCTTC,CASRASLAATYNEQFF
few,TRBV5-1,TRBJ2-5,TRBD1,TGCGCCAGCAGCTGGGACAGCCAAGAGACCCAGTACTTC,CASSWDSQETQYF
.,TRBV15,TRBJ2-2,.,TGTGCCACCAGCAGGCAACAGGGCACCGGGGAGCTGTTTTTT,CATSRQQGTGELFF
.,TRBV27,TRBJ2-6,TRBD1,TGTGCCAGCACGGGACAGGGTCTGCCTGGGGCCAACGTCCTGACTTTC,CASTGQGLPGANVLTF
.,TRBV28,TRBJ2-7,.,TGTGCCAGCAGTCTACAGGGTACCTACGAGCAGTACTTC,CASSLQGTYEQYF
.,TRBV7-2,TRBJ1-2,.,TGTGCCAGCAGCTTAAACTATATAGCTAACTATGGCTACACCTTC,CASSLNYIANYGYTF
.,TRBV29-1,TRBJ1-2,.,TGCAGCGTTGCGGCAGGGGTCACAGACTATGGCTACACCTTC,CSVAAGVTDYGYTF
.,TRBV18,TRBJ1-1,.,TGTGCCAGCTCACCAACCGAAAGGGGAGCTTTCTTT,CASSPTERGAFF
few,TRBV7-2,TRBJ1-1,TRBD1,TGTGCCAGCAGCACAAACAGGGGAGGCACTGAAGCTTTCTTT,CASSTNRGGTEAFF
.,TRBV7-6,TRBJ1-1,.,TGTGCCAGCAGCATACAGGTGAACACTGAAGCTTTCTTT,CASSIQVNTEAFF